The 18 T cell receptor beta chains presented below share a single source sample, sequenced in a study of blood T cells in healthy people across ages. A sample-barcoded 5' primer and a J-beta primer mix were used in a second PCR of about 7 to 12 cycles. TCRdb itself ran the 5' RACE reads through MiXCR, one entry per CDR3 protein. This table holds roughly 1.9 million distinct CDR3 sequences, about two fifths found once. The sample taken for sequencing was blood. Source of these receptors: a human donor in good health.

The chain recombines TRBV27 with TRBJ2-6; D uncertain. V was trimmed by 6 bases and J by 0 bases, leaving 6 bases between them. Germline CDR1 MNHEY, CDR2 SMNVEV (reference sequence). The CDR3 covers 14 residues. CDR3 sequence: CASRPISGANVLTF. The DNA for the CDR3 is TGTGCCAGCAGGCCAATCTCTGGGGCCAACGTCCTGACTTTC.

This clonotype showed up just once. The V gene is TRBV6-6, the J gene TRBJ2-1, with no clear D. Trimming removed 2 bases at V and 8 bases at J, with 10 bases between. CDR3 length equals 13 residues. Germline assignment: CDR1 MNHNY and CDR2 SVGAGI (reference sequence). In nucleotides, the CDR3 is TGTGCCAGCAGTTACGGTATGGAATATGAGCAGTTCTTC. Its protein product is CASSYGMEYEQFF.

In its sample, this clonotype was seen a few times. This chain joins TRBV12-3 or TRBV12-4 and TRBJ2-5; 12 nucleotides align to TRBD2. V trimming: 4 bases; J trimming: 0 bases; junction bases outside the gene matches: 3. The CDR3 loop spans 16 amino acids. The CDR3 loop is CASSSGLAGYQETQYF. The CDR3 DNA reads as TGTGCCAGCAGTTCCGGACTAGCGGGGTACCAAGAGACCCAGTACTTC.

This sequence joins TRBV12-3 or TRBV12-4 and TRBJ2-7; possible D gene TRBD2, 6 bases. Trimming removed 3 bases from V and 2 bases from J, with 20 bases in between. The CDR3 has 17 residues. Here the CDR3 reads CASSLRMSRDAPYEQYF. CDR3 DNA: TGTGCCAGCAGTTTGAGGATGTCGCGGGACGCCCCCTACGAGCAGTACTTC.

This chain joins TRBV7-8 and TRBJ1-1; D unclear. The CDR3 extends over 15 amino acids. Germline assignment: CDR1 SGHVS and CDR2 FQNEAQ. V lost 2 bases, J lost 10 bases, and 20 bases lay in between. The CDR3 nucleotides are TGTGCCAGCAGCTTAAGAGGAGGGTTTTCTCTGGGAGCTTTCTTT. Translation: CASSLRGGFSLGAFF.

This clonotype has only a few counts. The chain joins TRBV5-1 to TRBJ2-7; a possible D gene is TRBD2 (5 bases). CDR3 size: 13 residues. Germline assignment: CDR1 SGHRS and CDR2 YFSETQ. The V gene lost 3 bases and the J gene lost 2 bases, with 9 bases spanning the gap. CDR3 loop: CASSSTTTYEQYF. In nucleotides, the CDR3 is TGCGCCAGCAGCTCGACTACCACCTACGAGCAGTACTTC.

This clonotype was observed a handful of times. The rearrangement links TRBV7-2 to TRBJ1-2; 11 nucleotides align to TRBD1. CDR1 is SGHTA and CDR2 is FQGNSA in the germline V gene. The CDR3 loop spans 15 amino acids. Trimming cost V 1 base and J 6 bases; bases outside gene matches: 4. CDR3 coding DNA: TGTGCCAGCAGCTTAGATTCGGACAGGGGGCATGGCTACACCTTC. Amino acid sequence: CASSLDSDRGHGYTF.

This clonotype appeared a few times. V usage is TRBV18 and J usage is TRBJ2-3; D gene ambiguous. The length of the CDR3 is 14 residues. Trimming removed 3 bases from V and 1 base from J, with 8 bases in between. Germline CDR1 KGHSH, CDR2 LQKENI. The CDR3 is CASSPIQGTDTQYF. CDR3 nucleotides: TGTGCCAGCTCACCTATCCAGGGCACAGATACGCAGTATTTT.

The J gene is TRBJ1-2, the V gene TRBV7-2, with a possible D match to TRBD1 (6 bases). Germline loops: CDR1 SGHTA, CDR2 FQGNSA. The CDR3 runs 14 residues. The germline V and J ends were trimmed by 5 bases and 6 bases, with 16 bases remaining between them. CDR3 in DNA: TGTGCCAGCAGCCTCCGGACAGAACCTAATGGCTACACCTTC. It specifies CASSLRTEPNGYTF. Filled out from reference TRBV7-2 and TRBJ1-2, the complete variable domain reads GAGVSQSPSNKVTEKGKDVELRCDPISGHTALYWYRQSLGQGLEFLIYFQGNSAPDKSGLPSDRFSAERTGGSVSTLTIQRTQQEDSAVYLCASSLRTEPNGYTFGSGTRLTVV.

The gene calls are TRBV7-9 and TRBJ1-1; D call uncertain. The length of the CDR3 is 13 residues. Germline CDR1 SEHNR, CDR2 FQNEAQ (reference sequence). V was clipped by 5 bases and J by 10 bases, with 17 bases between them. This CDR3 reads CASSPQAGQGAFF. The CDR3 DNA is TGTGCCAGCAGCCCCCAGGCGGGCCAAGGAGCTTTCTTT.

The CDR3 is CASSLRAPNYEQYF. The DNA of the CDR3 is TGTGCCAGCAGCTTAAGAGCCCCGAACTACGAGCAGTACTTC. The chain joins TRBV7-8 to TRBJ2-4; D gene ambiguous. Judging by the DNA end, TRBJ2-7 fits better; the J call may be wrong. This CDR3 is built from 14 residues. Germline CDR1 SGHVS, CDR2 FQNEAQ.

This clonotype has just a few counts. CDR3: CASTDSQRGMETQYF. Written as DNA, the CDR3 is TGTGCCAGCACGGACTCACAGCGAGGAATGGAGACCCAGTACTTC. The chain combines TRBV6-2 or TRBV6-3 with TRBJ2-5; the D gene is possibly TRBD2 (5 bases). The CDR3 has 15 residues. In germline, CDR1 is MNHEY, CDR2 SVGEGT. The V end was cut by 7 bases, the J end by 5 bases, with 20 bases between.

The rearrangement joins TRBV7-6 to TRBJ2-1; the match to TRBD2 covers 12 bases. CDR1 SGHVS and CDR2 FNYEAQ come from the germline V gene. This CDR3 region has 18 residues. The ends lost 0 bases at V and 4 bases at J; junction bases unmatched: 7. The CDR3 region has the DNA TGTGCCAGCAGCTTAGCGCTGGCTAGCGGGGGGGGATACAATGAGCAGTTCTTC. It translates to CASSLALASGGGYNEQFF.

This clonotype has just a few counts. The chain couples TRBV5-8 to TRBJ2-4; 10 bases fit TRBD1. The J call may be incorrect, as the DNA end agrees better with TRBJ2-7. The CDR3 sequence is 15 residues long. Germline V gene data show CDR1 as SGHTS and CDR2 as YDEGEE. The CDR3 bases are TGTGCCAGCAGACCTGGGACAGGGGCGCCCTACGAGCAGTACTTC. Residues: CASRPGTGAPYEQYF.

The chain has TRBV18 and TRBJ1-2; D is undetermined. CDR1 is KGHSH, CDR2 LQKENI, per germline. CDR3 length: 12 residues. V was cut by 3 bases and J by 8 bases, with 10 bases left in between. CDR3: CASSPADSGYTF. In DNA, the CDR3 is TGTGCCAGCTCACCGGCAGATTCAGGCTACACCTTC.

This clonotype has a handful of counts. At one end, the junction sequence differs from germline, possibly due to a read error. This chain joins TRBV29-1 and TRBJ2-1; TRBD2 matches 7 bases. The germline CDR1 and CDR2 sequences are SQVTM and ANQGSEA. The CDR3 runs 17 residues. CDR3 amino acids: CSVEGIGGGESYNEQFF. The CDR3 DNA reads as TGCAGCGTGGAAGGAATTGGGGGGGGGGAATCCTACAATGAGCAGTTCTTC.

There are a few counts of this clonotype. This chain links TRBV7-7 with TRBJ2-7; TRBD2 agrees at 7 bases. The CDR3 runs to 13 residues. The germline gives CDR1 SSHAT, CDR2 FNYEAQ (reference sequence). Germline trimming cut 8 bases from V and 4 bases from J; bases unmatched to any gene: 8. CDR3 loop: CASWGGIPYEQYF. The CDR3, as DNA: TGTGCCAGCTGGGGAGGGATCCCTTACGAGCAGTACTTC.

The rearrangement joins TRBV12-5 to TRBJ1-5; 7 bases are shared with TRBD1. The ends lost 0 bases at V and 4 bases at J; junction bases unmatched: 3. The CDR3 runs to 15 residues. Germline lookup yields CDR1 LGHNT and CDR2 FRNRAP. The CDR3 loop is CASGLVQGSNQPQHF. The CDR3 DNA reads as TGTGCTAGTGGTTTGGTACAGGGGTCGAATCAGCCCCAGCATTTT. The whole variable domain, filled in from reference TRBV12-5 and TRBJ1-5, reads DARVTQTPRHKVTEMGQEVTMRCQPILGHNTVFWYRQTMMQGLELLAYFRNRAPLDDSGMPKDRFSAEMPDATLATLKIQPSEPRDSAVYFCASGLVQGSNQPQHFGDGTRLSIL.